A selection of T cell receptor beta chains follows, all from one sample in a study of monozygotic twins with inflammatory bowel disease. TCRdb reprocessed the 5' RACE reads, with one entry per CDR3 protein and no DNA. This specimen shows tens of thousands of distinct CDR3 sequences; the ten leading clones hold 5% to 6%. Material: blood. The receptors stem from a human donor with ulcerative colitis or Crohn's disease, or a healthy co-twin of an affected twin (not recorded which). Each CDR3 is given with its conserved first and last residue. The listing skips clone size in some rows; elsewhere it reads once, few, many or a size class.

>TRBV7-2|TRBJ2-7|.
CASSPSGGPYEQYF
>TRBV7-6|TRBJ2-1|.
CASSLGGEQFF
>TRBV7-9|TRBJ1-1|.
CASSFQGVSVTEAFF
>TRBV16|TRBJ2-1|.
CASSQTRQDNEQFF
>TRBV7-2|TRBJ2-7|.
CASSPRSGPYEQYF
>TRBV7-2|TRBJ2-3|.
CASSLNELTDTQYF
>TRBV4-1|TRBJ2-6|.
CASSQKETAGANVLTF
>TRBV20-1|TRBJ2-1|.
CSAREGQLISYNEQFF
>TRBV2|TRBJ1-5|.
CASSLGRNPQHF
>TRBV7-6|TRBJ2-1|.
CASSTPGLYNEQFF
>TRBV28|TRBJ1-2|.
CASTWDSRPGYTF
>TRBV7-3|TRBJ2-1|.
CASSSTGTSGRPNEQFF
>TRBV14|TRBJ2-1|.
CASSQGTRVRNEQFF
>TRBV20-1|TRBJ2-5|.
CSARLSGGQETQYF
>TRBV18|TRBJ2-5|.
CASSQRLEETQYF
>TRBV7-9|TRBJ2-5|.
CASSLTETQYF
>TRBV2|TRBJ1-4|.
CASSGDRVEKLFF
>TRBV5-4|TRBJ2-1|.
CASSNSPGQDRVNEQFF
>TRBV7-9|TRBJ2-1|.
CASSRDRGGPYNEQFF
>TRBV10-2|TRBJ2-2|.
CASRLAGGRNTGELFF
>TRBV10-1|TRBJ2-1|.
CASSDSGSYEQFF
>TRBV14|TRBJ2-7|.
CASSQAWREQYF
>TRBV5-5|TRBJ2-5|.
CASSPSTGSGRETQYF
>TRBV10-3|TRBJ1-5|.
CAISRTGWDQPQHF
>TRBV10-3|TRBJ2-2|.
CAISAPEDRGIAGELFF
>TRBV20-1|TRBJ2-1|.
CSAGLAADNEQFF
>TRBV7-2|TRBJ2-7|.
CASSTDRGFYEQYF
>TRBV12-3/TRBV12-4|TRBJ2-2|.
CASSLFGELFF
>TRBV29-1|TRBJ2-5|.
CSVLLGGETQYF
>TRBV11-3|TRBJ2-3|.
CASSLTDTQYF
>TRBV7-2|TRBJ2-7|.
CASSFGQGLYEQYF
>TRBV24-1|TRBJ2-1|.
CATSDAGRTYNEQFF
>TRBV19|TRBJ2-2|.
CASSIVAGTNTGELFF
>TRBV5-1|TRBJ2-1|.
CASFTDRGKQFF
>TRBV7-9|TRBJ2-5|.
CASSRGQWETQYF
>TRBV7-2|TRBJ1-5|.
CASSYRPNQPQHF
>TRBV2|TRBJ2-1|.
CAHRGVSYSGSRHEQFF
>TRBV28|TRBJ2-7|.
CASSGLLGSYEQYF
>TRBV20-1|TRBJ1-2|.
CSARAGSNGYTF
>TRBV20-1|TRBJ2-1|.
CSAREGTSGRGVEQFF
>TRBV5-5|TRBJ1-4|.
CASSLGSTNEKLFF
>TRBV15|TRBJ2-1|.
CATSRKRQGSYNEQFF
>TRBV5-1|TRBJ2-3|.
CASSFRQGGDTQYF
>TRBV20-1|TRBJ1-1|.
CSAPSGGLFGDTEAFF
>TRBV27|TRBJ2-3|medium-sized
CASSYDLPAGDTDTQYF
>TRBV6-1|TRBJ2-7|.
CATLGTVTYEQYF
>TRBV30|TRBJ1-1|.
CALRTVNAEAFF
>TRBV7-9|TRBJ2-3|.
CASSLIAGITDTQYF